The clone carrying this T cell receptor beta chain was seen repeatedly, ten times or more. What it binds is not known. CDR1 and CDR2 (germline): SNHLY, FYNNEI. CDR3 size: 13 residues. Trimming took 3 bases from V and 3 from J, leaving 8 bases between them. The diagnostic basis comprised clinical symptoms, serum thyroxine and TRAb, thyroid ultrasound and orbital computed tomography. This sample stems from a study of T cells in Graves' hyperthyroidism and ophthalmopathy. Broader study findings: The model identified upcoming ophthalmopathy a median roughly 6 months ahead of onset.

RNA transcripts served as the template for amplifying TCR beta CDR3 regions. With the HTBI primer set, the TCR CDR3 went through a first round of RT-PCR. TCRdb used MiXCR to reprocess the multiplex PCR reads, holding one entry per CDR3 protein. The sample lists some 270,000 distinct CDR3 sequences, more than 20% seen once, with around 32% in the top ten. This receptor was identified in a woman between 40 and 55 years old with Graves' ophthalmopathy. V gene TRBV2 combines with J gene TRBJ2-5, with a weak D call TRBD2 (6 bases). The source material was blood. CDR3 sequence: CASSDGGEETQYF. The CDR3 region has the DNA TGTGCCAGCAGTGATGGAGGGGAAGAGACCCAGTACTTC.